This TCR beta chain derives from a study of shared clonotypes between healthy human individuals. The method was immunoSEQ multiplex PCR; TCRdb's version includes in-frame clones alone and lacks a portion of them. Here the sample spans roughly 680,000 clones, about two thirds being singletons. The germline V gene encodes CDR1 SGHRS and CDR2 YFSETQ. The CDR3 loop spans 14 amino acids. V lost 4 bases and J 6 bases, leaving 15 bases between the germline ends. The receptor comes from a woman under 40 in good health. This chain connects TRBV5-1 to TRBJ2-3, with D perhaps being TRBD1 or TRBD2 (5 bases each). Sequencing used memory CD4+ T cells sorted from blood. The subset denotes: CD45RA-negative fraction. The CDR3 DNA reads TGCGCCAGCAGCCCCGGGACCCCTAGGGATACGCAGTATTTT. The encoded protein is CASSPGTPRDTQYF.